This entry lists 9 T cell receptor beta chains sequenced from one sample in a study of T-cell reconstitution after alpha-beta-depleted transplantation in children. Preparing the TCRbeta library involved the use of unique molecular identifiers. TCRdb ran MiXCR on the PCR reads and lists one entry per CDR3 protein. The data show 200,000 to 250,000 distinct CDR3 sequences, under 9.5% seen once. The sample in question was PBMCs, mostly from graft donor cells, obtained 180 days after TCRalphabeta/CD19-depleted stem cell transplant. The receptors stem from a male patient under 18 who had a stem cell transplant for acute lymphoblastic leukemia, so the T cells may come from the graft donor.

There are many counts of this clonotype. This chain connects TRBV24-1 to TRBJ2-3; 8 bases fit TRBD2. V gave up 10 bases and J gave up 1 base; unmatched junction bases: 0. The length of the CDR3 is 12 residues. The germline V gene encodes CDR1 KGHDR and CDR2 SFDVKD. CDR3 sequence (DNA): TGTGCCACTAGCGGGGGCACAGATACGCAGTATTTT. Amino acid sequence: CATSGGTDTQYF.

This clonotype was seen repeatedly, ten times or more. The chain carries TRBV11-2 and TRBJ1-1; TRBD1 might be the D (6 bases). Germline V gene sequence: CDR1 SGHAT, CDR2 FQNNGV. This CDR3 is built from 13 residues. V was cut by 3 bases and J by 3 bases, with 8 bases left in between. CDR3 residues: CASSFGGHTEAFF. Here the CDR3 DNA reads TGTGCCAGCAGCTTCGGGGGGCACACTGAAGCTTTCTTT. Full variable domain (outside the CDR3, taken from reference TRBV11-2 and TRBJ1-1): EAGVAQSPRYKIIEKRQSVAFWCNPISGHATLYWYQQILGQGPKLLIQFQNNGVVDDSQLPKDRFSAERLKGVDSTLKIQPAKLEDSAVYLCASSFGGHTEAFFGQGTRLTVV.

This clonotype was seen many times. The chain has TRBV7-9 and TRBJ1-2, with 8 nucleotides matching TRBD1. Germline trimming cut 3 bases from V and 1 base from J; bases unmatched to any gene: 7. This CDR3 has 16 residues. Germline loops: CDR1 SEHNR, CDR2 FQNEAQ (reference sequence). CDR3 protein: CASSLTGALLNYGYTF. In DNA form, the CDR3 reads TGTGCCAGCAGCTTGACAGGGGCCCTTCTTAACTATGGCTACACCTTC.

This clonotype was found many times. The V gene is TRBV3-1, the J gene TRBJ1-3; D gene unclear. V was trimmed by 4 bases and J by 0 bases, leaving 7 bases between them. Germline lookup yields CDR1 LGHDT and CDR2 YNNKEL (reference sequence). The length of the CDR3 is 14 residues. CDR3 DNA: TGTGCCAGCAGCCGGGTGCTCTCTGGAAACACCATATATTTT. Translation: CASSRVLSGNTIYF.

The V gene is TRBV6-1, the J gene TRBJ2-3; 7 bases fit TRBD1. The germline V gene encodes CDR1 MNHNS and CDR2 SASEGT. This CDR3 is built from 15 residues. J lost 0 bases, V lost 6 bases, and 6 bases had no gene match. For the CDR3, the DNA is TGTGCCAGCAGCGATGACAGGGTTAGCACAGATACGCAGTATTTT. It specifies CASSDDRVSTDTQYF.

A note on this clonotype: Possible read error: a much larger clone is one base away. This chain connects TRBV7-2 to TRBJ2-2; 10 bases match TRBD2. J gave up 7 bases and V 4 bases, and 9 bases lay outside the gene matches. Germline CDR1 is SGHTA and CDR2 is FQGNSA. CDR3 length: 16 amino acids. CDR3 bases: TGTGCCAGCAGCTCACTAGCGGGATGGGGCATCGGGGAGCTGTTTTTT. Translation gives CASSSLAGWGIGELFF.

This clonotype is a singleton in its sample. A much more abundant neighbour one base away suggests this may be a read error. The chain employs TRBV27 and TRBJ1-2; D is uncertain. This CDR3 contains 13 residues. Trimming shortened V by 2 bases and J by 5 bases, and 9 bases separated the two germline ends. Germline assignment: CDR1 MNHEY and CDR2 SMNVEV (reference sequence). CDR3 amino acids: CASSLKPGYGYTF. The CDR3 DNA sequence: TGTGCCAGCAGTTTAAAACCGGGGTATGGCTACACCTTC.

Ten or more counts support this clonotype. The V call is TRBV6-5, the J call TRBJ2-7; perhaps TRBD1 as D (6 bases). V dropped 1 base and J dropped 4 bases, with 11 bases sitting between them. There are 14 residues in the CDR3. CDR1 and CDR2 from the germline V gene are MNHEY and SVGAGI. CDR3 amino acids: CASSYYRDNYEQYF. In DNA, the CDR3 is TGTGCCAGCAGTTACTACCGGGACAATTACGAGCAGTACTTC.

This clonotype was recorded many times. The chain carries TRBV7-9 and TRBJ2-1; 8 positions match TRBD2. The CDR3 length is 16 residues. Germline-derived CDR1 and CDR2 are SEHNR and FQNEAQ (reference sequence). J gave up 6 bases and V 5 bases, and 12 bases lay outside the gene matches. The CDR3 DNA follows: TGTGCCAGCAGCCCCAGGACTAGCCCCATCGCCAATGAGCAGTTCTTC. It translates to CASSPRTSPIANEQFF.